This T cell receptor (beta chain) was documented in a study of T cell responses to AZD1222 COVID-19 vaccine. The CDR3 has 15 residues. Using immunoSEQ multiplex PCR, the repertoire was profiled, and TCRdb retains in-frame clones only, with some absent. Of about 150,000 clones in the sample, roughly nine tenths were seen once. This sequence originates from an adult in good health. The input for sequencing was peripheral blood, taken on day 0 of AZD1222 vaccination. The rearrangement joins TRBV12-1 to TRBJ1-2; the table's D call, TRBD1, was not checked against the DNA. TRBV12-1 is assigned pseudogene status. CDR3 bases: TGTGCCAGCAGCTTTGCCGTGGCCATACCCTATGGCTACACCTTC. The encoded protein is CASSFAVAIPYGYTF.